This T cell receptor beta chain was documented in a study of blood T cells in healthy people across ages. A second PCR, run for about 6 to 11 cycles, used a sample-barcoded 5' primer plus a J-beta primer mix. All samples gave at least 2.5 million CDR3-containing paired-end reads. One entry per CDR3 protein, called by TCRdb with MiXCR from the 5' RACE reads. The top ten clones hold around 41% of a sample with 700,000 to 900,000 distinct CDR3 sequences, about 53% of them seen once. This CDR3 has 14 residues. CDR1 is DFQATT and CDR2 is SNEGSKA in the germline V gene (reference sequence). Study outcomes and limitations: A strong correlation was found between TCR beta diversity and the percentage of naive T cells. A roughly linear age-dependent decrease characterized TCR beta diversity per million T cells. Naive CD4+ cells and diversity were both higher in long-lived donors than in aged donors.

In regard to this clonotype: No antigen is known for it. At one of its ends the junction is not consistent with the germline gene, which may arise from a read error.

This TCR derives from a man older than 75 in good health. The chain employs TRBV20-1 and TRBJ1-4, with a tentative D call TRBD1 (6 bases). The sequencing sample was made of blood. CDR3 sequence (DNA): TGCAGTGCCAGAGGGGGGGCAGGGAATGAAAAACTGTTTTTT. It encodes CSARGGAGNEKLFF.